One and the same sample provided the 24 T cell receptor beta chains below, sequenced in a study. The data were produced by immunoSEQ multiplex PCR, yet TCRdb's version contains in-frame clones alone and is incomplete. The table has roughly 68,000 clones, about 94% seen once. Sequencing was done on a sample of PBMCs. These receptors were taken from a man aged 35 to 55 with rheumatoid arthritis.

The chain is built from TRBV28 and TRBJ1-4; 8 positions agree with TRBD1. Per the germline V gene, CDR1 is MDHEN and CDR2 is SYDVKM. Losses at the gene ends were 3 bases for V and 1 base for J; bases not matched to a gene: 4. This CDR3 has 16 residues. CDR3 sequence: CASSLRTGGTNEKLFF. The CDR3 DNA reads TGTGCCAGCAGTTTGCGCACAGGGGGAACTAATGAAAAACTGTTTTTT.

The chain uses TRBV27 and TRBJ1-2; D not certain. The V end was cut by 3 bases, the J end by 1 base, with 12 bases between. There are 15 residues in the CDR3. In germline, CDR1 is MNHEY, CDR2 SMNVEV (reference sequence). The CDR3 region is CASSFSGLRNYGYTF. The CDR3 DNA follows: TGTGCCAGCAGTTTTTCTGGGCTTCGTAACTATGGCTACACCTTC.

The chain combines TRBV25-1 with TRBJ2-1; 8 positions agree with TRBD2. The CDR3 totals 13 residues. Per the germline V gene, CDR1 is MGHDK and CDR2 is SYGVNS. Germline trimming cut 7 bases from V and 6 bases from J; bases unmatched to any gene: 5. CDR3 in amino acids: CASTTSGPNEQFF. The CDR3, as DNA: TGTGCCAGCACTACTAGCGGCCCCAATGAGCAGTTCTTC.

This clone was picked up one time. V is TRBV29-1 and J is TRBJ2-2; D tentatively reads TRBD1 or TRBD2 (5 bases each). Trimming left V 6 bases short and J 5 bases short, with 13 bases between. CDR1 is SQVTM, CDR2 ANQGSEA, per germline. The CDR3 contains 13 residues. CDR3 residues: CSVRGSETGELFF. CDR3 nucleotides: TGCAGCGTCCGGGGCTCGGAGACCGGGGAGCTGTTTTTT.

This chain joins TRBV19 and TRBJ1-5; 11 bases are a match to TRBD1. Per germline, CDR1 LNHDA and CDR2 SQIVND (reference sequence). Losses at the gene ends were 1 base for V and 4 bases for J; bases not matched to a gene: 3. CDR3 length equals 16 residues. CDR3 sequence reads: CASSIAGTGGNQPQHF. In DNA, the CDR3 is TGTGCCAGTAGTATAGCGGGGACAGGGGGTAATCAGCCCCAGCATTTT.

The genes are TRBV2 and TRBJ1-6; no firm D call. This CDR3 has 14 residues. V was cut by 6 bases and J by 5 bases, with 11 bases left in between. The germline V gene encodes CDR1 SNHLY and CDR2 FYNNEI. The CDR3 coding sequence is TGTGCCAGCAGAGCCGGACGGAATAATTCACCCCTCCACTTT. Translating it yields CASRAGRNNSPLHF. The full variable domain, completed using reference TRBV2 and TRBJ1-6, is EPEVTQTPSHQVTQMGQEVILRCVPISNHLYFYWYRQILGQKVEFLVSFYNNEISEKSEIFDDQFSVERPDGSNFTLKIRSTKLEDSAMYFCASRAGRNNSPLHFGNGTRLTVT.

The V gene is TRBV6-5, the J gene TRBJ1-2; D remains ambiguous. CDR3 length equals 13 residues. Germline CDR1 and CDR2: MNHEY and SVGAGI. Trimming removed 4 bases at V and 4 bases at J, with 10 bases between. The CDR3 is CASSLTRSYGYTF. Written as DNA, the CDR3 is TGTGCCAGCAGTTTGACGAGGAGCTATGGCTACACCTTC.

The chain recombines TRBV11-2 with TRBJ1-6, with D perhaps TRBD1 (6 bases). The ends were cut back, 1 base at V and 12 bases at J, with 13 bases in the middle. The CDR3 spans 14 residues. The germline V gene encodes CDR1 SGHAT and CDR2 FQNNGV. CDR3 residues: CASSLAGGREPLHF. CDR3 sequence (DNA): TGTGCCAGCAGCTTAGCTGGGGGGCGGGAACCCCTCCACTTT.

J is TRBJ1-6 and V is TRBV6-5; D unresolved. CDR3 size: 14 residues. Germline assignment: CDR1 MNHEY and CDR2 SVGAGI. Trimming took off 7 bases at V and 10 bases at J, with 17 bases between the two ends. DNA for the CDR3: TGTGCCAGCACCTCGGGGTCCCTTGGCTCACCCCTCCACTTT. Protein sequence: CASTSGSLGSPLHF.

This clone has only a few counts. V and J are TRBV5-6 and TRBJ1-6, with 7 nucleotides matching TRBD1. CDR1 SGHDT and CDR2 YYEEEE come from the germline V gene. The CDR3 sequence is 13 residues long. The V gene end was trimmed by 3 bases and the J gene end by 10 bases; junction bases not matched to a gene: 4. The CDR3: CASSYDRVSPLHF. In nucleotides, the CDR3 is TGTGCCAGCAGCTACGACAGGGTCTCACCCCTCCACTTT.

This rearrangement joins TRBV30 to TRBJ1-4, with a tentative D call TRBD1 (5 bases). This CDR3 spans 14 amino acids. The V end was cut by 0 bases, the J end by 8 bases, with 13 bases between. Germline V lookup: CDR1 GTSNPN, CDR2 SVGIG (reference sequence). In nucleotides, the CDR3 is TGTGCCTGGAGTGTACTGGGGGGTCAGGAAAAACTGTTTTTT. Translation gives CAWSVLGGQEKLFF.

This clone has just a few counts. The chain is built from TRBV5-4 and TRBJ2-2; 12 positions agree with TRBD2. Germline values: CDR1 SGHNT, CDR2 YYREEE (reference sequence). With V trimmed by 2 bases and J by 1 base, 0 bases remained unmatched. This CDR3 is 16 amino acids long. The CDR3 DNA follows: TGTGCCAGCAGCTTACTAGCGGGGGGGAACACCGGGGAGCTGTTTTTT. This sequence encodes CASSLLAGGNTGELFF.

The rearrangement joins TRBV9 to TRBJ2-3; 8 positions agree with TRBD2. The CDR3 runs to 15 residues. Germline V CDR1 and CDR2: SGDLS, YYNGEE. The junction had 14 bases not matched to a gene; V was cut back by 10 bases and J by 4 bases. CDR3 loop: CASQRAGGPPDTQYF. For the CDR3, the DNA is TGTGCCTCCCAACGGGCGGGGGGCCCCCCAGATACGCAGTATTTT.

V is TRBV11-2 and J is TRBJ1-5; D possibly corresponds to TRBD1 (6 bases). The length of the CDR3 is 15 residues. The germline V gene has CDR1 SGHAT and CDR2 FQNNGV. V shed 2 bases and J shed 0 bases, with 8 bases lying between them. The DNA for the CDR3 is TGTGCCAGCAGCTTAAAACAGGGTAGCAATCAGCCCCAGCATTTT. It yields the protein CASSLKQGSNQPQHF.

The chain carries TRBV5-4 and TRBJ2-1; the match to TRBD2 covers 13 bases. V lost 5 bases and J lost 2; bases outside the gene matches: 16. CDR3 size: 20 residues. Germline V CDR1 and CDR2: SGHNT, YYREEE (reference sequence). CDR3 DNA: TGTGCCAGCAGACCCGGACTAGCGGGGGCCCCTTGGAAACCCTACAATGAGCAGTTCTTC. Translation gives CASRPGLAGAPWKPYNEQFF.

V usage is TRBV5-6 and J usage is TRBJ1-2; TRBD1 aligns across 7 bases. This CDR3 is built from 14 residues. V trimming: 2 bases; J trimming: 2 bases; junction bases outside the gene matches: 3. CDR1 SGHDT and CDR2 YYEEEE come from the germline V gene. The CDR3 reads CASSFDRVNYGYTF. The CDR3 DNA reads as TGTGCCAGCAGCTTCGACAGGGTCAACTATGGCTACACCTTC.

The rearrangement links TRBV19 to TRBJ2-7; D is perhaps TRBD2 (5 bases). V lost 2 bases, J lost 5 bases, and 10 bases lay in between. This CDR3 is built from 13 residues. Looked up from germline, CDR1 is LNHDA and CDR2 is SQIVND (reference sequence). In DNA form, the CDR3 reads TGTGCCAGTAGTATATGGACCGGGGACGAGCAGTACTTC. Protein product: CASSIWTGDEQYF. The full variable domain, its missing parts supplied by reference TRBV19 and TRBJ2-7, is DGGITQSPKYLFRKEGQNVTLSCEQNLNHDAMYWYRQDPGQGLRLIYYSQIVNDFQKGDIAEGYSVSREKKESFPLTVTSAQKNPTAFYLCASSIWTGDEQYFGPGTRLTVT.

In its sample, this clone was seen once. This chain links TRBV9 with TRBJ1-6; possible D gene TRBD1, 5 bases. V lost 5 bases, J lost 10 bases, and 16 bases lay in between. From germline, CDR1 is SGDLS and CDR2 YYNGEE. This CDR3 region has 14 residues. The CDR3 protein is CASSRDPEKSPLHF. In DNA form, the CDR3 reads TGTGCCAGCAGTCGGGACCCGGAGAAATCACCCCTCCACTTT.

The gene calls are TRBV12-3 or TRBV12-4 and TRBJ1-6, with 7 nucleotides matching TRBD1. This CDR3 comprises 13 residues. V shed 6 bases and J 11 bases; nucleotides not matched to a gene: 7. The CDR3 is CASSERGGAPLHF. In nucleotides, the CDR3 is TGTGCCAGCAGCGAAAGAGGGGGCGCACCCCTCCACTTT.

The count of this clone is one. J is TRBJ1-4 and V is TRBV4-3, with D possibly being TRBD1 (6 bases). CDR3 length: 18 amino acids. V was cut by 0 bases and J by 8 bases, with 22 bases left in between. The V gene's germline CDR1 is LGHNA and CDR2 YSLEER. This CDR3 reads CASSQDIVGGGVEEKLFF. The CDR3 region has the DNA TGCGCCAGCAGCCAAGATATTGTGGGAGGGGGAGTCGAGGAAAAACTGTTTTTT.

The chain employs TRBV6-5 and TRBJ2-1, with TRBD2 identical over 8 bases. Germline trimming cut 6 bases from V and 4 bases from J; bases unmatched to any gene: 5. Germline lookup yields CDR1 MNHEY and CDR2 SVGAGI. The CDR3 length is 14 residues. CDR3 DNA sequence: TGTGCCAGCAGGGGACTAGGAGGGTACAATGAGCAGTTCTTC. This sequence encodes CASRGLGGYNEQFF.

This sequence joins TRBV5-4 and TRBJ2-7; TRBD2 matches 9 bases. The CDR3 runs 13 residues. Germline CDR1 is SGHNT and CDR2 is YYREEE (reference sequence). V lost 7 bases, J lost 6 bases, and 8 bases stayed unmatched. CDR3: CASGGGSGGEQYF. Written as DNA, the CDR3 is TGTGCCAGCGGTGGGGGTAGCGGGGGCGAGCAGTACTTC.

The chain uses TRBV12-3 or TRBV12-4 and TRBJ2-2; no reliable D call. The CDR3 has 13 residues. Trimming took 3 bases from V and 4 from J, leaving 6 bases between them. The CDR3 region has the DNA TGTGCCAGCAGTTTTGGGTTCACCGGGGAGCTGTTTTTT. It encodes CASSFGFTGELFF.

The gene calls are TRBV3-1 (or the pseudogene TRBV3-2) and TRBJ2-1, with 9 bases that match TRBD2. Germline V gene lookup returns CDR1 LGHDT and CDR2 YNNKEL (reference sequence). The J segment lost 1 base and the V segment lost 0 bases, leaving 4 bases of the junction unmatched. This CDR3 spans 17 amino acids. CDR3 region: CASSQEELAGSYNEQFF. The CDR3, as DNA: TGTGCCAGCAGCCAAGAGGAACTAGCGGGTTCCTACAATGAGCAGTTCTTC.